The clone carrying this T cell receptor beta chain was detected only a few times. Its target is not known. Its ends do not fully match the called genes, so a read error is possible. The sample comes from a study of cytomegalovirus exposure and HLA in healthy donors. General study results and limits: Productive status was seen about 90% or about 30% of the time for most TCR beta V segments in an earlier analysis. Later analysis showed TCR association rates varying by HLA locus, highest for DRB1 and lowest for HLA-C.

Vbeta (60) and Jbeta (13) primers were used in the PCR. Libraries were prepared by immunoSEQ multiplex PCR; TCRdb keeps only in-frame clonotypes and omits some of them. There are approximately 90,000 clones in the sample; 55% to 75% occur only once, and approximately 15% lies in the top ten. This sequence originates from a woman aged 45 to 65 in good health and CMV-seropositive. Sequences were obtained from PBMCs.

CDR3 coding DNA: TGTTCCAGCAGCCCCCTCTACGAGCAGTACTTC. It specifies CSSSPLYEQYF. The chain combines TRBV7-9 with TRBJ2-7; D unclear. This CDR3 comprises 11 residues. Germline V lookup: CDR1 SEHNR, CDR2 FQNEAQ (reference sequence).